This TCR beta chain comes out of a study of metastatic and nonmetastatic thyroid tumors. Overall study context: The comparison covered peripheral blood and tumor or nodule tissue in malignant and benign thyroid patients.

General study points: Reports indicated that malignant thyroid tumors showed significantly higher TCR beta diversity than benign nodules did, in blood and tumor.

Via MiXCR, TCRdb re-called the PCR reads. This table holds 23,000 or so clones, more than 10% found once. This clone was seen at least ten times. Its antigen is currently unknown. This CDR3 region has 14 residues. Germline assignment: CDR1 LGHNT and CDR2 FRNRAP. Trimming at V came to 5 bases and at J to 6 bases, leaving 8 bases not matched to a gene. Thyroid surgery was performed in patients who had received no treatment beforehand. The receptor comes from a female donor with papillary thyroid cancer or a benign thyroid nodule (not recorded which). Some clones in this sample may be carry-over from other donors' samples. This sequence joins TRBV12-5 and TRBJ2-7, with 9 nucleotides matching TRBD1. The material sequenced was blood. The CDR3 is CASGIPGQGAEQYF. In nucleotides, the CDR3 is TGTGCTAGTGGTATACCGGGACAGGGCGCCGAGCAGTACTTC.